This is a list of T cell receptor beta chains from one sample in a study of identical twins. MiXCR, applied by TCRdb to the 5' RACE reads, yields one record per CDR3 protein. Here the sample spans about 150,000 distinct CDR3 sequences, under 4.5% being singletons. Specimen: memory T cells sorted from blood. These receptors came from a man aged 18-30 years in good health. CDR3s include the opening cysteine and the closing phenylalanine or tryptophan. Size is omitted from some rows. Given values are once, few, many or a class for expanded clones.

>TRBJ2-1|many|TRBV5-1
CASSLRPFPGQGGNEQFF
>TRBJ2-7|.|TRBV3-1
CASSQGGASTYEQYF
>TRBJ2-7|many|TRBV6-2/TRBV6-3
CASSTIGQGAPHEQYF
>TRBJ2-1|many|TRBV5-6
CASKSRTSGRAAYNEQFF
>TRBJ2-5|many|TRBV29-1
CSVKGGETQYF
>TRBJ1-1|many|TRBV5-6
CASSLSPRPNTEAFF
>TRBJ1-5|many|TRBV7-8
CASSLILAVSREQPQHF
>TRBJ1-3|.|TRBV18
CASQVPGSGNTIYF
>TRBJ2-3|many|TRBV10-2
CASRVRRSTDTQYF
>TRBJ1-1|many|TRBV5-1
CASSPEVGGAWRDTEAFF
>TRBJ1-3|few|TRBV13
CASSLTSEGSTGNTIYF
>TRBJ2-1|many|TRBV3-1
CASSYRGREQFF
>TRBJ2-7|many|TRBV5-1
CASSLRASGTYEQYF
>TRBJ2-5|.|TRBV7-2
CASSWREGETQYF
>TRBJ2-1|many|TRBV20-1
CSARVASVEQFF
>TRBJ2-1|many|TRBV5-1
CASRGQGAVHEQFF
>TRBJ2-1|many|TRBV5-6
CASSWGVEQFF
>TRBJ2-1|.|TRBV18
CASSPPGQGLSGNEQFF
>TRBJ1-3|many|TRBV10-3
CAISGAEGNTIYF
>TRBJ2-6|.|TRBV7-2
CASSLFSGANVLTF
>TRBJ2-7|many|TRBV29-1
CSENEQYF
>TRBJ1-2|few|TRBV6-1
CASSELRGTAAYTF
>TRBJ2-1|many|TRBV20-1
CSGTGITYNEQFF
>TRBJ2-1|few|TRBV6-5
CASSYSVGYNEQFF
>TRBJ2-1|many|TRBV12-3/TRBV12-4
CASSSSGTGGNEQFF
>TRBJ2-7|many|TRBV5-1
CASSLQGTEEQYF
>TRBJ1-1|many|TRBV15
CATSRDPGRSMNTEAFF
>TRBJ2-4|many|TRBV12-3/TRBV12-4
CASSFGGAGKNIQYF
>TRBJ2-1|many|TRBV12-3/TRBV12-4
CASSIAGGGGFF
>TRBJ2-2|many|TRBV7-8
CASSFRAGGNTGELFF